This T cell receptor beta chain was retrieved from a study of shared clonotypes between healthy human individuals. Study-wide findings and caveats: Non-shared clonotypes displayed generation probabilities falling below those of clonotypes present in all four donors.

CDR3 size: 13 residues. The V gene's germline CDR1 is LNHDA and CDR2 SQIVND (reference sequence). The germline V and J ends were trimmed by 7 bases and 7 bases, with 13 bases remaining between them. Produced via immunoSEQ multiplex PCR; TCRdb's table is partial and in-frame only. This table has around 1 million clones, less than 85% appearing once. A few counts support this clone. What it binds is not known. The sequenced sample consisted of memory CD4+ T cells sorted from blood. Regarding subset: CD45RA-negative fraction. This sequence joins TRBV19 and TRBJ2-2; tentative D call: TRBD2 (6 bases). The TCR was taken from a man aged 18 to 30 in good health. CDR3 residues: CASTHTRGGELFF. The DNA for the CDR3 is TGTGCCAGTACCCATACGCGGGGCGGGGAGCTGTTTTTT.